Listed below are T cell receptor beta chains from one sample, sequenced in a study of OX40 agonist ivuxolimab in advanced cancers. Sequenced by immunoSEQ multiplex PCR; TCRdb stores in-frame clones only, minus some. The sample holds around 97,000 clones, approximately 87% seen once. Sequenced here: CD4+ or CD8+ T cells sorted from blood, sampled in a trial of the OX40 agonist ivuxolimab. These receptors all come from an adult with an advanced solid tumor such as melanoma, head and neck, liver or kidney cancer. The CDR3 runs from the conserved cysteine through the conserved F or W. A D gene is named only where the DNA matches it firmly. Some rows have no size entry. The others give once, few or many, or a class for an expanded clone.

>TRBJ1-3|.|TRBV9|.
TGTGCCAGCAGCCCCGACGCGGCCGCCGTATTGGGAAACACCATATATTTT
CASSPDAAAVLGNTIYF
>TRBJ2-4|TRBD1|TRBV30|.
TGTGCCTGGAGTGTCGCGTCTTACAGGGGGGAAAACATTCAGTACTTC
CAWSVASYRGENIQYF
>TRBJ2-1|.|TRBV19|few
TGTGCCAGTAGTGCAGGCGCGGGATCCTACAATGAGCAGTTCTTC
CASSAGAGSYNEQFF
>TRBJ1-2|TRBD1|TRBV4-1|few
TGCGCCAGCAGCCAAGGGACAGGGACCCGTGGCTACACCTTC
CASSQGTGTRGYTF
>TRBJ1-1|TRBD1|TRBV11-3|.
TGTGCCAGCAGCCCGACAGGGGAAAACACTGAAGCTTTCTTT
CASSPTGENTEAFF
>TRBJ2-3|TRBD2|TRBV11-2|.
TGTGCCAGCAGCATGGGACTAGCGGGACCCACAGATACGCAGTATTTT
CASSMGLAGPTDTQYF
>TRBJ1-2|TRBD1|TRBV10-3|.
TGTGCCATCAGTGACTTAGGACAGGGACCTGGCTACACCTTC
CAISDLGQGPGYTF
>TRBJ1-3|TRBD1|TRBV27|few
TGTGCCAGCAGTGTGACAGGGATGGCGAACACCATATATTTT
CASSVTGMANTIYF
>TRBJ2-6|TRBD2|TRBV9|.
TGTGCCAGCAGCGTAGGGCTAGCGGGTTATTCTGGGGCCAACGTCCTGACTTTC
CASSVGLAGYSGANVLTF
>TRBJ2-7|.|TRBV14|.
TGTGCCAGCAGCCAAGATACACTCTACGAGCAGTACTTC
CASSQDTLYEQYF
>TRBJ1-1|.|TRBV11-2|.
TGTGCCAGCAGCAAAGCACCCAGGGTTACTGAAGCTTTCTTT
CASSKAPRVTEAFF
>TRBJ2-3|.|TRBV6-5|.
TGTGCCAGCAGTAAAGGAACAGGCACAGATACGCAGTATTTT
CASSKGTGTDTQYF